This T cell receptor (beta chain) was sequenced during a study of blood T cell repertoires in COVID-19. Sequencing was performed with immunoSEQ multiplex PCR; in TCRdb, only in-frame clones are kept and a portion is missing. Of roughly 250,000 clones in the sample, about 88% were seen once. This CDR3 region has 14 residues. Germline V gene data show CDR1 as SGHDN and CDR2 as FVKESK. Trimming left V 4 bases short and J 0 bases short, with 10 bases between. The TCR sequence derives from a woman aged 40-49 years who had recovered from COVID-19. Sequencing was performed on peripheral blood. The chain carries TRBV14 and TRBJ2-7; D possibly corresponds to TRBD1 (6 bases). The CDR3 DNA reads as TGTGCCAGCAGCCCTGACAGGAGCTCCTACGAGCAGTACTTC. Translated, it gives CASSPDRSSYEQYF.